The T cell receptor (beta chain) under discussion was sequenced for a study of OX40 agonist ivuxolimab in advanced cancers. Study details: Every 2 weeks, patients got intravenous ivuxolimab at one of six dose levels (0.01-10 mg/kg). Males comprised over 80% of the group, whose mean age was about 62 years (range about 20 to 90).

Concerning this clone: Its specificity is not known.

Findings and caveats of the study: Both blood CD4+ and CD8+ T cells showed clonal growth by week 6 at 0.1 to 3.0 mg/kg.

Using immunoSEQ multiplex PCR, the repertoire was profiled, and TCRdb retains in-frame clones only, with some absent. Of roughly 110,000 clones listed, approximately 90% are singletons. Trimming at V came to 3 bases and at J to 10 bases, leaving 3 bases not matched to a gene. The CDR3 spans 14 residues. Germline V lookup: CDR1 MNHEY, CDR2 SMNVEV (reference sequence). The sequence derives from an adult with an advanced solid tumor such as melanoma, head and neck, liver or kidney cancer. The rearrangement uses TRBV27 and TRBJ1-4, with 12 bases that match TRBD1. Sequencing used CD4+ or CD8+ T cells sorted from blood, obtained in a trial of the OX40 agonist ivuxolimab. The CDR3 coding sequence is TGTGCCAGCAGTTTTGGGACAGGGGGCGTAAAACTGTTTTTT. Encoded protein: CASSFGTGGVKLFF.